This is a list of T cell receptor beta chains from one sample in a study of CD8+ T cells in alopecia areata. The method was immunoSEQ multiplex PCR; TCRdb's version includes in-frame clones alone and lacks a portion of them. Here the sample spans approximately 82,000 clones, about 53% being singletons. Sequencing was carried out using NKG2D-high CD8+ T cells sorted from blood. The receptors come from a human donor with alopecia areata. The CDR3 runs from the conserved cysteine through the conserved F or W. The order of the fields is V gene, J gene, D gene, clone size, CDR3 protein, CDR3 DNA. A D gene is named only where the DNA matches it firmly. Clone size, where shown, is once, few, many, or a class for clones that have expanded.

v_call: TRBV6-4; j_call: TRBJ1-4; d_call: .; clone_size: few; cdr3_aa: CASGPQGRREKLFF; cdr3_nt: TGTGCCAGCGGCCCCCAGGGGCGACGTGAAAAACTGTTTTTT
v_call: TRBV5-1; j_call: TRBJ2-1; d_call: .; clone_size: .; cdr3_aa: CASSLAPQGFNEQFF; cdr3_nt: TGCGCCAGCAGCTTGGCACCACAGGGTTTCAATGAGCAGTTCTTC
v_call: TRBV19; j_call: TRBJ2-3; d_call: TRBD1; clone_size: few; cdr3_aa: CATWDSNTDTQYF; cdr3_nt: TGTGCCACCTGGGACAGTAACACAGATACGCAGTATTTT
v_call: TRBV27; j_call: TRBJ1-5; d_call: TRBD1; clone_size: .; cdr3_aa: CASSPGTGTQPQHF; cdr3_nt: TGTGCCAGCAGTCCCGGGACAGGGACTCAGCCCCAGCATTTT
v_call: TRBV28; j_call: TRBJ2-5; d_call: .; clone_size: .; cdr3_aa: CASSTPRGTRETQYF; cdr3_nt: TGTGCCAGCAGTACCCCGAGGGGGACGCGGGAGACCCAGTACTTC
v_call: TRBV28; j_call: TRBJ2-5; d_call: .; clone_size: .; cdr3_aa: CASSPWGLHETQYF; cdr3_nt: TGTGCCAGCAGTCCATGGGGACTGCATGAGACCCAGTACTTC
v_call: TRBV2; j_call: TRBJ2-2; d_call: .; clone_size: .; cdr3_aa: CASGGDRGAGELFF; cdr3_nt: TGTGCCAGCGGGGGGGACAGAGGTGCCGGGGAGCTGTTTTTT
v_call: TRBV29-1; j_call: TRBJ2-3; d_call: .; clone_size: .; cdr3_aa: CSVSPIDGPNDTQYF; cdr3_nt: TGCAGCGTTTCCCCTATCGACGGCCCGAACGATACGCAGTATTTT
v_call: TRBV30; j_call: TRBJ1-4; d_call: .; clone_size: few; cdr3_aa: CAWSVLLGTDEKLFF; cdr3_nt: TGTGCCTGGAGTGTCCTGCTAGGGACGGATGAAAAACTGTTTTTT
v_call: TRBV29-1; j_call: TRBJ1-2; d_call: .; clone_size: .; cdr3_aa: CSVDRGVKGYTF; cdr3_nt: TGCAGCGTTGACCGGGGCGTCAAAGGCTACACCTTC
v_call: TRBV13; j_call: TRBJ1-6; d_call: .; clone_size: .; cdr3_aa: CASSAANSPLHF; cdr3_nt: TGTGCCAGCAGCGCCGCCAATTCACCCCTCCACTTT
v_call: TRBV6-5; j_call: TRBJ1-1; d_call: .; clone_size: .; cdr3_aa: CASSYSGEGTEAFF; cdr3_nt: TGTGCCAGCAGTTACTCTGGGGAGGGCACTGAAGCTTTCTTT
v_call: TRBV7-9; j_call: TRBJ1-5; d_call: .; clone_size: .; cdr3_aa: CASSLKNQPQHF; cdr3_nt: TGTGCCAGCAGCTTAAAAAATCAGCCCCAGCATTTT
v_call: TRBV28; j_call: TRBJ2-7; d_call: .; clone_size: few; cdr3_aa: CASSRDAYEQYF; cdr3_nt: TGTGCCAGCTCGCGGGATGCTTACGAGCAGTACTTC
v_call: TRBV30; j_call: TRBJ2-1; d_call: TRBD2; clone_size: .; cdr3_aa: CAWSGSGTSYNEQFF; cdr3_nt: TGTGCCTGGAGTGGGAGCGGGACGTCCTACAATGAGCAGTTCTTC
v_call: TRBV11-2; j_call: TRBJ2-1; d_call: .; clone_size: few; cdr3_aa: CASSLVSYNEQFF; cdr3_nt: TGTGCCAGCAGCTTAGTGTCCTACAATGAGCAGTTCTTC
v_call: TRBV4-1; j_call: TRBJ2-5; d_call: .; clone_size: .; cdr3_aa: CASSQGVQETQYF; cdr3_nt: TGCGCCAGCAGCCAAGGTGTCCAAGAGACCCAGTACTTC
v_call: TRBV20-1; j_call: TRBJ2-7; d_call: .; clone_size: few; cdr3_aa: CSARDPTEQYF; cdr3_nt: TGCAGTGCTAGGGACCCTACAGAGCAGTACTTC
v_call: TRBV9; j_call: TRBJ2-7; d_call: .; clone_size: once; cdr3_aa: CASSDGTRGYEQYF; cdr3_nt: TGTGCCAGCAGCGACGGGACACGAGGCTACGAGCAGTACTTC
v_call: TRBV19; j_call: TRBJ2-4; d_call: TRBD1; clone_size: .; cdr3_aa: CASSAQGRDSEAKNIQYF; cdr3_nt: TGTGCCAGTAGCGCTCAAGGACGGGACAGCGAAGCCAAAAACATTCAGTACTTC
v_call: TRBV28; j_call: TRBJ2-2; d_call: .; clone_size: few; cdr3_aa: CASRLTLGTAGELFF; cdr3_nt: TGTGCCAGCAGACTTACATTGGGGACGGCCGGGGAGCTGTTTTTT
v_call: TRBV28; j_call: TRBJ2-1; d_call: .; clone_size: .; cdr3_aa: CASSRGATEQFF; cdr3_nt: TGTGCCAGCAGCCGAGGGGCGACTGAGCAGTTCTTC
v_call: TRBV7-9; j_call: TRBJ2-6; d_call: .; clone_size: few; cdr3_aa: CASSHWGLADSSGANVLTF; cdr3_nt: TGTGCCAGCAGCCATTGGGGGCTAGCGGATTCCTCTGGGGCCAACGTCCTGACTTTC
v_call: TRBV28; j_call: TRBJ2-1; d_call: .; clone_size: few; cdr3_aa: CASSPPRESSYNEQFF; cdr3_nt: TGTGCCAGCAGTCCCCCGAGGGAGAGCTCCTACAATGAGCAGTTCTTC
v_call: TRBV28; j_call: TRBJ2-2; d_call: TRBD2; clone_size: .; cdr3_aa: CASSPRRLARDTGELFF; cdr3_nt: TGTGCCAGCAGTCCCCGCCGACTAGCGCGGGACACCGGGGAGCTGTTTTTT
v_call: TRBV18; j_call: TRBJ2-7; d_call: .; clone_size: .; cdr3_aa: CASSPGQGESPYEQYF; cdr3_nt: TGTGCCAGCTCACCAGGCCAGGGAGAGTCCCCGTACGAGCAGTACTTC
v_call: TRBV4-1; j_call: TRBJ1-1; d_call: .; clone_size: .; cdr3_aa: CASSQVAGTEAFF; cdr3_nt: TGCGCCAGCAGCCAAGTAGCGGGGACTGAAGCTTTCTTT
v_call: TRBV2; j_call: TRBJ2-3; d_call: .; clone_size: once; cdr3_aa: CASSDVGTDTQYF; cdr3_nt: TGTGCCAGCAGTGACGTGGGCACAGATACGCAGTATTTT
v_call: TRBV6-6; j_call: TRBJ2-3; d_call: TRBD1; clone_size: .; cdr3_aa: CASSAFTGTVTDTQYF; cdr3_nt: TGTGCCAGCAGTGCTTTTACCGGGACAGTCACAGATACGCAGTATTTT
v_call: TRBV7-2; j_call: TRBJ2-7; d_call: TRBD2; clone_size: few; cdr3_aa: CASSSATSGYEQYF; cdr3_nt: TGTGCCAGCAGCTCTGCGACTAGCGGTTACGAGCAGTACTTC
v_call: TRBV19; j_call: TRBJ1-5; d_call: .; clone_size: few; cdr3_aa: CASSGGWRPSNQPQHF; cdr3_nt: TGTGCCAGTAGTGGGGGGTGGAGGCCCTCGAATCAGCCCCAGCATTTT
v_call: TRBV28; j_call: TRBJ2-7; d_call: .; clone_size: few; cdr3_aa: CASSFRGLGAYEQYF; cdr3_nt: TGTGCCAGCAGTTTCCGGGGTTTAGGGGCCTACGAGCAGTACTTC
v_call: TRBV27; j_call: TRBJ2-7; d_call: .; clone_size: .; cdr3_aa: CASSLGQNYEQYF; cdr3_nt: TGTGCCAGCAGTTTGGGGCAGAACTACGAGCAGTACTTC
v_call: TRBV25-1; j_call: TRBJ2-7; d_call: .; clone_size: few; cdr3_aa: CASERRGGYEQYF; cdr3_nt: TGTGCCAGCGAAAGACGGGGCGGGTACGAGCAGTACTTC
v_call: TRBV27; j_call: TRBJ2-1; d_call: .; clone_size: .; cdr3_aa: CASSLHDREQFF; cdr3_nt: TGTGCCAGCAGTCTCCATGACAGGGAGCAGTTCTTC
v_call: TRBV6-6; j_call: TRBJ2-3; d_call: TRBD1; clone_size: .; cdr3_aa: CASSLTGVDTQYF; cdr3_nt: TGTGCCAGCAGTTTAACAGGGGTGGATACGCAGTATTTT
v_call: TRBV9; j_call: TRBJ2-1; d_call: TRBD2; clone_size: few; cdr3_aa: CASSVGTSGDNEQFF; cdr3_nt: TGTGCCAGCAGCGTAGGGACTAGCGGTGACAATGAGCAGTTCTTC
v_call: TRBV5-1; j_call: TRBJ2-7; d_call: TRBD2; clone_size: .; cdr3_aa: CASSFPLAGSYEQYF; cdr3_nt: TGCGCCAGCAGCTTCCCTCTAGCGGGTTCCTACGAGCAGTACTTC
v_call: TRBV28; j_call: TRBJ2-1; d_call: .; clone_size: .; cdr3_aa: CASSPMSGNNEQFF; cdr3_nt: TGTGCCAGCAGTCCCATGAGTGGGAACAATGAGCAGTTCTTC
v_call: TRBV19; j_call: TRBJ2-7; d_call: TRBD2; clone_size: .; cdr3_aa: CASSPGLAAYEQYF; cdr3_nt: TGTGCCAGTAGTCCAGGACTAGCGGCCTACGAGCAGTACTTC
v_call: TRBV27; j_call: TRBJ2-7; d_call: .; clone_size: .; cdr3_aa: CASSPPTAGEQYF; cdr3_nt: TGTGCCAGCAGTCCGCCTACCGCGGGCGAGCAGTACTTC
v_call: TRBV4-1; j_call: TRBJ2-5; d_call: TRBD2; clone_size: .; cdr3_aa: CASSHGRGRGETQYF; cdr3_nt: TGCGCCAGCAGCCATGGTCGGGGGAGGGGAGAGACCCAGTACTTC
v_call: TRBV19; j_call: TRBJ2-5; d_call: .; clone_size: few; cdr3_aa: CASSTAPGLNQETQYF; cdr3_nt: TGTGCCAGTAGTACAGCCCCGGGACTGAACCAAGAGACCCAGTACTTC
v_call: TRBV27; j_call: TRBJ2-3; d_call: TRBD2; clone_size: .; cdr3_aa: CASSFLQAGGADTQYF; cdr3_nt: TGTGCCAGCAGTTTCCTGCAAGCGGGGGGGGCAGATACGCAGTATTTT
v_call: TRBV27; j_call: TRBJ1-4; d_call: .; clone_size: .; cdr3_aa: CASSWGHNEKLFF; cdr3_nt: TGTGCCAGCAGTTGGGGCCATAATGAAAAACTGTTTTTT
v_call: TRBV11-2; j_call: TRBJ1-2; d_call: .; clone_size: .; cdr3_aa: CASSPDGATPYGYTF; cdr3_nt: TGTGCCAGCAGCCCGGATGGGGCGACCCCTTATGGCTACACCTTC
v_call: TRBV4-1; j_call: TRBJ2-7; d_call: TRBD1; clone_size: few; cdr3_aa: CASSQEAGTGALEQYF; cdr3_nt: TGCGCCAGCAGCCAAGAGGCCGGAACAGGGGCACTCGAGCAGTACTTC
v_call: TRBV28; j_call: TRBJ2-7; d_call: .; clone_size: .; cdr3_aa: CASSWGAYEQYF; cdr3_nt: TGTGCCAGCAGTTGGGGGGCCTACGAGCAGTACTTC
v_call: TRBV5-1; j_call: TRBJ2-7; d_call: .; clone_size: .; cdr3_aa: CASSFRSSYEQYF; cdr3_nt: TGCGCCAGCAGCTTTCGATCTTCCTACGAGCAGTACTTC
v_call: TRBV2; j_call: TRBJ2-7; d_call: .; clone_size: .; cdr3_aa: CASSEGTTKRAYEQYF; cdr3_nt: TGTGCCAGCAGTGAGGGTACGACCAAGAGGGCCTACGAGCAGTACTTC
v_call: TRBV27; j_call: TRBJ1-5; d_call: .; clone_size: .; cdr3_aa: CASRIKDNQPQHF; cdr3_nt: TGTGCCAGCAGGATTAAAGACAATCAGCCCCAGCATTTT
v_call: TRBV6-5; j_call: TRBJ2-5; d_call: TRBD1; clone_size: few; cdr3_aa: CASSYGTASQETQYF; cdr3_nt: TGTGCCAGCAGCTACGGGACAGCCAGCCAAGAGACCCAGTACTTC
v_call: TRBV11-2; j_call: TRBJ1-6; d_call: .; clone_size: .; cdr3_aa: CASSSGQHYNSPLHF; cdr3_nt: TGTGCCAGCAGCTCCGGACAGCACTATAATTCACCCCTCCACTTT
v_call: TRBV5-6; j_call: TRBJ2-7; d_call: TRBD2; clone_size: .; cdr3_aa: CASSLGGGSIEQYF; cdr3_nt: TGTGCCAGCAGCCTGGGCGGGGGGTCGATCGAGCAGTACTTC
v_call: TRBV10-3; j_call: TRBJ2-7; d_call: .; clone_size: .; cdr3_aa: CAISPVISNEQYF; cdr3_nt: TGTGCCATCAGCCCAGTGATCTCAAACGAGCAGTACTTC
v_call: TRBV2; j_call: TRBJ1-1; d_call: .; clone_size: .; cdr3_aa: CADKRGGTEAFF; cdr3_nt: TGTGCCGACAAGCGGGGGGGCACTGAAGCTTTCTTT
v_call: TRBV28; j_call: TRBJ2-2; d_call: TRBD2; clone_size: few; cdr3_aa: CASSFTSGTGELFF; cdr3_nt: TGTGCCAGCAGTTTCACTAGCGGGACCGGGGAGCTGTTTTTT
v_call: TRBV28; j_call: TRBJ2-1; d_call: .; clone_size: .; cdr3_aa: CASSLDLQLGSRHNEQFF; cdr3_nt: TGTGCCAGCAGTTTGGACCTACAGCTAGGAAGCCGACACAATGAGCAGTTCTTC
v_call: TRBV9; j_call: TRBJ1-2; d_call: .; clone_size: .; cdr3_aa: CASRDFQGTYGYTF; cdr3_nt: TGTGCCAGCAGAGATTTTCAAGGGACCTATGGCTACACCTTC
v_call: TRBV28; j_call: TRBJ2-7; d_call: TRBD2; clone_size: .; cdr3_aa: CASSLGLAGGGEQYF; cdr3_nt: TGTGCCAGCAGTTTGGGACTAGCGGGAGGGGGCGAGCAGTACTTC